Below are 25 T cell receptor beta chains sequenced from a single sample in a study of cytomegalovirus exposure and HLA in healthy donors. 13 Jbeta primers and 60 Vbeta primers were used for the PCR. The table came from immunoSEQ multiplex PCR; TCRdb's copy has only in-frame clones and leaves some out. The sample has 90,000 to 130,000 clones, roughly 78% seen once. The specimen sequenced was PBMCs. These receptors all stem from a woman aged 25-40 years in good health and CMV-seronegative.

V and J are TRBV30 and TRBJ2-4; 7 bases align to TRBD1. Germline V gives CDR1 GTSNPN, CDR2 SVGIG (reference sequence). This CDR3 spans 12 amino acids. The junction had 5 bases not matched to a gene; V was cut back by 5 bases and J by 7 bases. The CDR3 coding sequence is TGTGCCTGGGACAGGGAAGAGAACATTCAGTACTTC. As protein: CAWDREENIQYF.

In regard to this clone: This sample also contains other DNA sequences that code for the same CDR3. The rearrangement joins TRBV30 to TRBJ2-7; D possibly corresponds to TRBD1 (5 bases). V was trimmed by 1 base and J by 1 base, leaving 5 bases between them. The CDR3 is 12 amino acids. Per germline, CDR1 GTSNPN and CDR2 SVGIG (reference sequence). CDR3 DNA sequence: TGTGCCTGGAGTGCAGGGTCCTACGAGCAGTACTTC. It specifies CAWSAGSYEQYF.

This clone was seen a few times. The chain recombines TRBV4-3 with TRBJ2-1; D ambiguous. CDR1 and CDR2 (germline): LGHNA, YSLEER. This CDR3 is 16 amino acids long. V was clipped by 2 bases and J by 3 bases, with 14 bases between them. This CDR3 reads CASSQRVRLLYNEQFF. In DNA, the CDR3 is TGCGCCAGCAGCCAACGCGTCCGACTCCTCTACAATGAGCAGTTCTTC.

The rearrangement uses TRBV28 and TRBJ2-7; 10 nucleotides agree with TRBD1. Germline V gene sequence: CDR1 MDHEN, CDR2 SYDVKM. V dropped 8 bases and J dropped 5; count of bases not matched to a gene: 12. The CDR3 loop spans 15 amino acids. For the CDR3, the DNA is TGTGCCAGCTCCCGCCCCGGGACAGGGGAGGACGAGCAGTACTTC. This encodes CASSRPGTGEDEQYF.

This chain joins TRBV7-9 and TRBJ2-7, with TRBD1 identical over 7 bases. Germline V gene data show CDR1 as SEHNR and CDR2 as FQNEAQ (reference sequence). Unmatched junction bases numbered 6, after V lost 5 bases and J lost 5 bases. CDR3 size: 13 residues. The CDR3: CASSDRALDEQYF. CDR3 DNA sequence: TGTGCCAGCAGCGACAGGGCTTTGGACGAGCAGTACTTC. Full variable domain (missing parts from reference TRBV7-9 and TRBJ2-7): DTGVSQNPRHKITKRGQNVTFRCDPISEHNRLYWYRQTLGQGPEFLTYFQNEAQLEKSRLLSDRFSAERPKGSFSTLEIQRTEQGDSAMYLCASSDRALDEQYFGPGTRLTVT.

In DNA form, the CDR3 reads TGTGCCAGCAGCCCCTTTCCAACCCCGTTGGACTATGAATTCACCCTCCACTTT. It codes for CASSPFPTPLDYEFTLHF. The chain combines TRBV7-9 with TRBJ1-6; the D is unclear. Germline lookup yields CDR1 SEHNR and CDR2 FQNEAQ (reference sequence). Trimming pared 5 bases from V and 14 bases from J, leaving 31 bases between. This CDR3 contains 18 residues.

The chain recombines TRBV28 with TRBJ2-5; possibly TRBD2 for D (6 bases). Germline CDR1 is MDHEN and CDR2 is SYDVKM. The CDR3 is 13 residues long. Trimming took 4 bases from V and 7 from J, leaving 13 bases between them. The CDR3 nucleotides read TGTGCCAGCAGTTCCGGGACTCCCGGGACCCAGTACTTC. It specifies CASSSGTPGTQYF.

CDR3 sequence reads: CASSSAGGRFNEQFF. CDR3 nucleotide sequence: TGTGCCAGTAGTTCCGCGGGGGGGCGTTTCAATGAGCAGTTCTTC. The chain joins TRBV19 to TRBJ2-1, with TRBD2 matching 9 bases. Germline V gene lookup returns CDR1 LNHDA and CDR2 SQIVND (reference sequence). This CDR3 contains 15 residues. Unmatched junction bases numbered 8, after V lost 5 bases and J lost 6 bases.

This rearrangement joins TRBV6-6 to TRBJ2-2; D is uncertain. The CDR3 is made up of 15 amino acids. The V end was cut by 5 bases, the J end by 4 bases, with 14 bases between. The germline CDR1 and CDR2 sequences are MNHNY and SVGAGI (reference sequence). The CDR3 coding sequence is TGTGCCAGCAGTCGACCGGCGGCCGGCACCGGGGAGCTGTTTTTT. It yields the protein CASSRPAAGTGELFF.

The CDR3 here is CASSPGGTSRHEQFF. The CDR3 DNA is TGTGCCAGCAGTCCCGGGGGGACTAGCCGGCATGAGCAGTTCTTC. V and J are TRBV28 and TRBJ2-1, with TRBD2 matching over 9 bases. Per germline, CDR1 MDHEN and CDR2 SYDVKM. V was clipped by 5 bases and J by 8 bases; unmatched bases: 10. This CDR3 region has 15 residues.

Regarding this clone: The same CDR3 is also encoded by other DNA sequences in this sample. The V call is TRBV4-2, the J call TRBJ2-5, with TRBD1 matching 7 bases. Germline CDR1 LGHNA, CDR2 YNFKEQ. The V and J ends lost 1 base and 2 bases, in that order; junction bases with no gene match: 1. The length of the CDR3 is 14 residues. CDR3 loop: CASSQGDRQETQYF. CDR3 DNA sequence: TGTGCCAGCAGCCAAGGGGACAGACAAGAGACCCAGTACTTC.

The rearrangement joins TRBV4-2 to TRBJ1-2; D not certain. The CDR3 has 14 amino acids. With 0 bases removed from V and 4 bases from J, the gap between germline ends came to 9 bases. The germline CDR1 and CDR2 sequences are LGHNA and YNFKEQ. The CDR3 protein is CASSQEQATYGYTF. DNA for the CDR3: TGTGCCAGCAGCCAAGAGCAGGCTACCTATGGCTACACCTTC.

The chain combines TRBV4-2 with TRBJ2-1; TRBD2 matches 12 bases. In germline, CDR1 is LGHNA, CDR2 YNFKEQ. The CDR3 length is 17 residues. V gave up 2 bases and J gave up 5 bases; unmatched junction bases: 7. Written as DNA, the CDR3 is TGTGCCAGCAGCCAACGGGAGACTAGCGGGAGCGACAATGAGCAGTTCTTC. It codes for CASSQRETSGSDNEQFF.

The chain has TRBV21-1 and TRBJ2-7; TRBD1 is the table's D call, not checked against the DNA. TRBV21-1 is assigned pseudogene status. This CDR3 spans 16 amino acids. The CDR3 DNA sequence: TGTGCCAGCAGCAAAGCGCCGGGCAGGGGGCGCGACGAGCAGTACTTC. Protein sequence: CASSKAPGRGRDEQYF.

This chain connects TRBV9 to TRBJ2-1; 9 nucleotides agree with TRBD2. This CDR3 comprises 15 residues. The ends lost 3 bases at V and 1 base at J; junction bases unmatched: 2. Looked up from germline, CDR1 is SGDLS and CDR2 is YYNGEE. This CDR3 reads CASSELAGSYNEQFF. CDR3 DNA sequence: TGTGCCAGCAGCGAACTAGCGGGTTCCTACAATGAGCAGTTCTTC.

This chain connects TRBV4-1 to TRBJ1-5, with a weak D call TRBD1 (5 bases). V lost 0 bases and J 9 bases, leaving 18 bases between the germline ends. This CDR3 region has 16 residues. Germline CDR1 is MGHRA and CDR2 is YSYEKL. CDR3 DNA sequence: TGCGCCAGCAGCCAAGAACTATTAGGGGACTGGGGGCCCCAGCATTTT. It is translated as CASSQELLGDWGPQHF.

The V and J genes are TRBV7-3 and TRBJ2-3, with no clear D. This CDR3 is built from 13 residues. Germline values: CDR1 SGHTA, CDR2 FQGTGA. Trimming stripped 2 bases from V and 1 base from J, with 4 bases between. CDR3 sequence reads: CASSLLGTDTQYF. CDR3 bases: TGTGCCAGCAGCTTATTAGGCACAGATACGCAGTATTTT.

V gene TRBV5-1 combines with J gene TRBJ2-7; 8 nucleotides align to TRBD2. There are 14 residues in the CDR3. From germline, CDR1 is SGHRS and CDR2 YFSETQ. J lost 5 bases, V lost 1 base, and 5 bases had no gene match. The DNA for the CDR3 is TGCGCCAGCAGCTTGACGGGAGGGCCTAACGAGCAGTACTTC. This codes for CASSLTGGPNEQYF. Full variable domain (remainder filled in from reference TRBV5-1 and TRBJ2-7): KAGVTQTPRYLIKTRGQQVTLSCSPISGHRSVSWYQQTPGQGLQFLFEYFSETQRNKGNFPGRFSGRQFSNSRSEMNVSTLELGDSALYLCASSLTGGPNEQYFGPGTRLTVT.

The chain joins TRBV5-1 to TRBJ1-4, with 8 bases identical to TRBD1. The V gene's germline CDR1 is SGHRS and CDR2 YFSETQ. J lost 4 bases, V lost 3 bases, and 5 bases had no gene match. This CDR3 comprises 15 residues. CDR3 DNA sequence: TGCGCCAGCAGCTACCGACAGGGGCTTAATGAAAAACTGTTTTTT. It specifies CASSYRQGLNEKLFF.

The chain couples TRBV9 to TRBJ2-3; 9 bases are shared with TRBD1. In germline, CDR1 is SGDLS, CDR2 YYNGEE. After removal of 1 base from V and 5 bases from J, the junction contained 5 bases not matched to a gene. CDR3 length equals 15 residues. The CDR3 bases are TGTGCCAGCAGCGTAACAGGGGGCTATGAAGATACGCAGTATTTT. Translating it yields CASSVTGGYEDTQYF.

The genes are TRBV14 and TRBJ2-2; 8 bases line up with TRBD2. CDR1 and CDR2 (germline): SGHDN, FVKESK. CDR3 length: 16 residues. With 5 bases clipped from V and 1 base from J, the junction kept 6 bases outside the gene matches. This chain's CDR3 is CASSVLLAGNTGELFF. CDR3 DNA: TGTGCCAGCAGCGTGCTTCTAGCGGGGAACACCGGGGAGCTGTTTTTT.

The V call is TRBV7-2, the J call TRBJ1-1, with D hard to call. Germline CDR1 reads SGHTA; CDR2 reads FQGNSA. V lost 4 bases to trimming and J lost 4 bases, with 10 bases between them. The CDR3 runs to 13 residues. The CDR3 DNA follows: TGTGCCAGCAGCTCCAGACAAGCCACTGAAGCTTTCTTT. This sequence encodes CASSSRQATEAFF.

V is TRBV5-6 and J is TRBJ2-6, with no clear D. This CDR3 is built from 15 residues. The germline V and J ends were trimmed by 6 bases and 2 bases, with 12 bases remaining between them. Germline values: CDR1 SGHDT, CDR2 YYEEEE. DNA of the CDR3: TGTGCCAGCACCTCGTTGGGCGCTGGGGCCAACGTCCTGACTTTC. Its protein is CASTSLGAGANVLTF.

CDR3 protein: CASKRGRLLTDTQYF. The CDR3 bases are TGTGCCAGCAAAAGGGGGCGCCTCCTCACAGATACGCAGTATTTT. The chain uses TRBV6-5 and TRBJ2-3, with TRBD1 identical over 7 bases. With V trimmed by 7 bases and J by 2 bases, 9 bases remained unmatched. Germline loops: CDR1 MNHEY, CDR2 SVGAGI. The CDR3 has 15 residues.

This clone was seen a few times. The V gene is TRBV4-2, the J gene TRBJ2-1; 15 bases are shared with TRBD2. The CDR3 spans 18 residues. Germline V gene sequence: CDR1 LGHNA, CDR2 YNFKEQ. J lost 7 bases, V lost 3 bases, and 10 bases had no gene match. For the CDR3, the DNA is TGTGCCAGCAGCCAGGGACTAGCGGGAGGTCTTAGAAAAAATGAGCAGTTCTTC. Residues: CASSQGLAGGLRKNEQFF.